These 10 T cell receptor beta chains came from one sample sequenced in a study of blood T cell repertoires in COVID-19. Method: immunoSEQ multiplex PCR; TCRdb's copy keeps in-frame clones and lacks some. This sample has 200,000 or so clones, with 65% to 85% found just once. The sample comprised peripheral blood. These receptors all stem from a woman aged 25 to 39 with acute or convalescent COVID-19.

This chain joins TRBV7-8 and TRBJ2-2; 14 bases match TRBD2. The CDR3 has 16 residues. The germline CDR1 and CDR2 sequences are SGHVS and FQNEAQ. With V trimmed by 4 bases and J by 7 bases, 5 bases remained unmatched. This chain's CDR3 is CASSSGLAGVVGELFF. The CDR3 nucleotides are TGTGCCAGCAGCTCGGGACTAGCGGGAGTGGTCGGGGAGCTGTTTTTT.

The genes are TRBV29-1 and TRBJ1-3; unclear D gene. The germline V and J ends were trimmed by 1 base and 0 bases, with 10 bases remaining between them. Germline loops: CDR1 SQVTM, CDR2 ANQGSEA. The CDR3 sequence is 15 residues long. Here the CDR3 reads CSVEGGFGSGNTIYF. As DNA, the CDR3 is TGCAGCGTTGAAGGAGGGTTTGGCTCTGGAAACACCATATATTTT.

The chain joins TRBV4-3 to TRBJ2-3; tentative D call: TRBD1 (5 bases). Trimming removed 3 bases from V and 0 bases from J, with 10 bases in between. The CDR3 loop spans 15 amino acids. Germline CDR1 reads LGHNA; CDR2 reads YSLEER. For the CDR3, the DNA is TGCGCCAGCAGCCACGACAGCTCTAGCACAGATACGCAGTATTTT. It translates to CASSHDSSSTDTQYF.

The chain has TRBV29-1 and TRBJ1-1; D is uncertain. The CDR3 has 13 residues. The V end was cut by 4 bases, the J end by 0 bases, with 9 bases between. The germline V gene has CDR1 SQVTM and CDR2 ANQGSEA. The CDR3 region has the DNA TGCAGCGTTGGTAGTCCCCTGAACACTGAAGCTTTCTTT. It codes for CSVGSPLNTEAFF.

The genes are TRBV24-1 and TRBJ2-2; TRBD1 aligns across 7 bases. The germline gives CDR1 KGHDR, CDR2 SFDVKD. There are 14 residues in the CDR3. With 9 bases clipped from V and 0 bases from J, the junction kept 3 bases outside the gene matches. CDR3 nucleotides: TGTGCCACCCAGGGGGATACGAACACCGGGGAGCTGTTTTTT. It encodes CATQGDTNTGELFF.

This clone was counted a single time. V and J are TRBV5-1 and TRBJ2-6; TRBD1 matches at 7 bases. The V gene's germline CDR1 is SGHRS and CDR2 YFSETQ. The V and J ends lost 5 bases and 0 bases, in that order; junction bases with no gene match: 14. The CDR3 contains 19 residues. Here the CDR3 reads CASSWGAATGRSGANVLTF. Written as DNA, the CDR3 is TGCGCCAGCAGTTGGGGCGCCGCGACAGGGCGCTCTGGGGCCAACGTCCTGACTTTC.

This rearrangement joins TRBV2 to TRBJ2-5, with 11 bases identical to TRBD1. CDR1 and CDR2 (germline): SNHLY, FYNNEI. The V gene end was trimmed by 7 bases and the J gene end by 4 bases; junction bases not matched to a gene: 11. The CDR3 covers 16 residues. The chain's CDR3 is CASTWDRGSLRETQYF. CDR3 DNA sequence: TGTGCCAGCACTTGGGACAGGGGGTCGTTAAGAGAGACCCAGTACTTC.

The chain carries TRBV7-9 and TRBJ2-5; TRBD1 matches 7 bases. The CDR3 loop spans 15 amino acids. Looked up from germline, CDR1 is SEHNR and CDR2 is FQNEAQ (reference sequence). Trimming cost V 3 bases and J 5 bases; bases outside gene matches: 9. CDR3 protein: CASSFPQGKGETQYF. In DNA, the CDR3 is TGTGCCAGCAGCTTCCCACAGGGGAAGGGGGAGACCCAGTACTTC.

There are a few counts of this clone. CDR3 in DNA: TGTGCCAGCAGCCCACAGGGGATGGGGAGCAATCAGCCCCAGCATTTT. This gives the protein CASSPQGMGSNQPQHF. This chain uses TRBV6-2 or TRBV6-3 with TRBJ1-5, with TRBD1 matching over 7 bases. From germline, CDR1 is MNHEY and CDR2 SVGEGT. The V segment lost 6 bases and the J segment 1 base; nucleotides outside the gene matches: 9. The CDR3 contains 16 residues.

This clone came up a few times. CDR3 sequence reads: CASSSRAREAYGYTF. In DNA form, the CDR3 reads TGTGCCAGCAGTTCCCGCGCCAGGGAGGCCTATGGCTACACCTTC. The chain combines TRBV28 with TRBJ1-2; a possible D gene is TRBD1 (5 bases). The CDR3 is made up of 15 amino acids. The V gene lost 4 bases and the J gene lost 4 bases, with 16 bases spanning the gap. In germline, CDR1 is MDHEN, CDR2 SYDVKM.